This T cell receptor beta chain was obtained from a study of identical twins (TCRdb year 2016). Background on the whole study: TCR alpha and beta repertoires from monozygotic twins, unrelated adults of various ages and cord blood were deep-sequenced to test whether fetal clonotypes persist. To rule out contamination, replicate twin experiments were performed at different times with different library preparation protocols. Study-level results and caveats: Invariant T cells such as MAIT and iNKT could partly confound zero-insertion analyses, though diverse VJ usage argued against this for most clonotypes. Compared with coincidental sharing between unrelated individuals, out-of-frame TCR alpha sequences shared between twins showed an excess of sequences with low generation probability. Excess twin sharing in beta out-of-frame sequences was weaker because fewer shared sequences lowered the signal-to-noise ratio. Abundant cord blood beta clonotypes had fewer insertions, young adult naive repertoires showed a similar but weaker trend, and memory repertoires showed no such trend. Out-of-frame TCR alpha sharing in monozygotic twins was systematically underestimated by recombination models, whereas sharing between unrelated individuals was in agreement with the recombination models. Because the same donors could not be followed over many years, the conclusions depended on cross-sectional statistical analysis.

As regards this clonotype: There is no known antigen for this receptor. The record has no base qualities; no much larger clone is one base away.

Per the germline V gene (reference sequence), DFQATT is the CDR1 and SNEGSKA is the CDR2. The CDR3 numbers 14 residues from cysteine through phenylalanine. The retained sequence is limited to the CDR3, 42 bases, with the frame set at the first base. Only healthy Caucasian donors were included. Library preparation used 5' RACE. Data came from an Illumina HiSeq 2000. A universal primer binding site was added through template switching, and the final cDNA carried a unique molecular identifier so that TCR cDNA molecules could be counted accurately. Specific primers in the conserved constant-segment region were used to synthesize first-strand cDNA for the TCR alpha and beta chains. To control for contamination, every cDNA library carried two barcodes: a SMART-Mk sample barcode plus Illumina barcodes. Two successive PCR steps introduced TruSeq adapter sequences along with Illumina sample barcodes. TCR alpha and beta cDNA libraries were sequenced on the Illumina HiSeq platform with custom primers. As for how the authors treated the data: Raw reads were processed with MiGEC to extract unique molecular identifiers, and MiXCR was used to determine CDR3 positions. For each individual, recombination models were inferred using an EM algorithm with the repgenHMM and IGoR tools. The analysis of shared clonotypes was done with the tcR package in R, with sharing normalized by the product of cloneset sizes. To study raw recombination without the effects of thymic and clonal selection, out-of-frame nonproductive sequences were analyzed. TCRdb ran its own pipeline on the public reads, namely fastp trimming at Q25 and MiXCR clone calling, and kept in-frame beta chains. Every distinct CDR3 protein forms one entry, paired with its most common genes and DNA. TCRdb, not the authors, supplied the V and J calls. The sample yields about 1.7 million distinct CDR3 sequences; less than 40% were counted once. Of the sample, under 0.35% falls within the top ten clones.

The TCR comes from a newborn girl in good health. Sequenced: cord blood. The rearranged segments are TRBV20-1 and TRBJ2-1, and perhaps TRBD2 as D gene, on 7 matching bases. Judging by the DNA end, TRBJ2-7 fits better; the J call may be wrong. The CDR3 region: CSALEGGGYNEQYF. In nucleotide form, the sequence is TGCAGTGCTCTCGAGGGGGGAGGGTACAATGAGCAGTACTTC.